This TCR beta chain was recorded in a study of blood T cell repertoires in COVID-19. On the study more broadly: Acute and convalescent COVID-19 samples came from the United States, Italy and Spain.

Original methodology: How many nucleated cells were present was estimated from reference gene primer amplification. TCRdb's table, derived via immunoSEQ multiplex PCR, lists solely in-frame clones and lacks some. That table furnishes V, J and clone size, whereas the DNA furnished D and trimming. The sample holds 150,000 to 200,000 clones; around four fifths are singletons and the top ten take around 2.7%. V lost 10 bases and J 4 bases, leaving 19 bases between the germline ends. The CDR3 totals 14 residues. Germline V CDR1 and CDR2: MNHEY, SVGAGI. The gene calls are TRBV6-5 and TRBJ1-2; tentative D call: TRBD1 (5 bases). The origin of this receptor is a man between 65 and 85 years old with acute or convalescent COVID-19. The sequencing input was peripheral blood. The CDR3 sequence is CATSPAGSAYGYTF. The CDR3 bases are TGTGCCACCTCGCCGGCAGGGTCCGCCTATGGCTACACCTTC.